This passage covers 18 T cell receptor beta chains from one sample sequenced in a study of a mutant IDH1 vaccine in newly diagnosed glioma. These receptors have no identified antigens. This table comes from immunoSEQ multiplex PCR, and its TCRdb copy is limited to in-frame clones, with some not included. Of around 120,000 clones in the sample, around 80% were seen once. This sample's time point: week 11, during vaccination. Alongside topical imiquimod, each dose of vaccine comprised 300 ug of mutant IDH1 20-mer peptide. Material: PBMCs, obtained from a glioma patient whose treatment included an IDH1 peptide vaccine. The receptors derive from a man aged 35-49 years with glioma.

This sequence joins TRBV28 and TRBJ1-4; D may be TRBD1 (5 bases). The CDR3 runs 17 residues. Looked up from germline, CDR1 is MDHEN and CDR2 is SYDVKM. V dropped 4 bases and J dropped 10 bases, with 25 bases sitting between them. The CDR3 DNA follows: TGTGCCAGCAGTTCTATTTCGATCCCGGGACCCACGGGAAAACTGTTTTTT. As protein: CASSSISIPGPTGKLFF.

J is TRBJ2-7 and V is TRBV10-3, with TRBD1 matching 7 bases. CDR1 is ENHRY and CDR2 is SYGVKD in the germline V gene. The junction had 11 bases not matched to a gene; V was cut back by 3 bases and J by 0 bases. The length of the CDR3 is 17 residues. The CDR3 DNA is TGTGCCATCAGTGACAAAAAGGGGGCTCCTAGCTCCTACGAGCAGTACTTC. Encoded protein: CAISDKKGAPSSYEQYF.

The CDR3 reads CASSPGGNTGELFF. For the CDR3, the DNA is TGCGCCAGCAGCCCCGGTGGAAACACCGGGGAGCTGTTTTTT. The chain carries TRBV5-1 and TRBJ2-2; D gene uncertain. In germline, CDR1 is SGHRS, CDR2 YFSETQ. This CDR3 has 14 residues. The V end lost 4 bases, the J end lost 2 bases, and 9 bases lay between the germline ends.

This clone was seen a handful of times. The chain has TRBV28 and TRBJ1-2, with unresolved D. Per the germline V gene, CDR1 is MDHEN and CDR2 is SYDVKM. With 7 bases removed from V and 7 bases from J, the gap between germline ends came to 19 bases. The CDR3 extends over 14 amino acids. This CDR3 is CASTPPGEGIGYTF. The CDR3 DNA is TGTGCCAGCACACCCCCCGGGGAGGGTATTGGCTACACCTTC.

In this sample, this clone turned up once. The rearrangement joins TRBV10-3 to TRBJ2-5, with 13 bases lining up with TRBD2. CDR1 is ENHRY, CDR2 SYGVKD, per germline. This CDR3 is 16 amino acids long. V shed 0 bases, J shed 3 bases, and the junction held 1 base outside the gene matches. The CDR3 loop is CAISESGTSGKETQYF. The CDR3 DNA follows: TGTGCCATCAGTGAGTCCGGGACTAGCGGGAAAGAGACCCAGTACTTC.

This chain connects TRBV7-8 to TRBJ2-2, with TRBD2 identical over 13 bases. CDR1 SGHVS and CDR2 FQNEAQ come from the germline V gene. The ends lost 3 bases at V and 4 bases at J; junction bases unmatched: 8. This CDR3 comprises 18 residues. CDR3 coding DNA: TGTGCCAGCAGCTTCACACTAGCGGGGGGGCCAGCCACCGGGGAGCTGTTTTTT. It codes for CASSFTLAGGPATGELFF.

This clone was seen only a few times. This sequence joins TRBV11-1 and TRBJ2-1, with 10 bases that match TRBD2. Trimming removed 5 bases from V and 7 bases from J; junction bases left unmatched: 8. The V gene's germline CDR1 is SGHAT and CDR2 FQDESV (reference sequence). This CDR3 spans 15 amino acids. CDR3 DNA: TGTGCCAGCAGCCCCAAGGTACTAGCGGGAAATGAGCAGTTCTTC. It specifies CASSPKVLAGNEQFF.

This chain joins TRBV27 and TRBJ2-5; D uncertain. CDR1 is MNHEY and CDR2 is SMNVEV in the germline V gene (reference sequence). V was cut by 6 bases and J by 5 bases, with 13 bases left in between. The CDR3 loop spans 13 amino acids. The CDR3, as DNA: TGTGCCAGCAGCCGACTGGCAATGGAGACCCAGTACTTC. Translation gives CASSRLAMETQYF.

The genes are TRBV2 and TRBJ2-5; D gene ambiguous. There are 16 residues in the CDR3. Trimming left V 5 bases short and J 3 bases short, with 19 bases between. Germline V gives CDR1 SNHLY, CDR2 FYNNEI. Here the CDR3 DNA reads TGTGCCAGCAGTATTGGAACGACTCGATTTGAAGAGACCCAGTACTTC. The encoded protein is CASSIGTTRFEETQYF.

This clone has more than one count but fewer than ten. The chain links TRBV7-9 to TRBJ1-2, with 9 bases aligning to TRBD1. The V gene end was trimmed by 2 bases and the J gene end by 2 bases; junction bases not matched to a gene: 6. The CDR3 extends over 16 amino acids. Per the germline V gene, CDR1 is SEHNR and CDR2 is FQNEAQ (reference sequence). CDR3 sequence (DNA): TGTGCCAGCAGCTTATTGGGGGACAGGGAAAACTATGGCTACACCTTC. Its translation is CASSLLGDRENYGYTF. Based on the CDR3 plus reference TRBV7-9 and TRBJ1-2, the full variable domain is DTGVSQNPRHKITKRGQNVTFRCDPISEHNRLYWYRQTLGQGPEFLTYFQNEAQLEKSRLLSDRFSAERPKGSFSTLEIQRTEQGDSAMYLCASSLLGDRENYGYTFGSGTRLTVV.

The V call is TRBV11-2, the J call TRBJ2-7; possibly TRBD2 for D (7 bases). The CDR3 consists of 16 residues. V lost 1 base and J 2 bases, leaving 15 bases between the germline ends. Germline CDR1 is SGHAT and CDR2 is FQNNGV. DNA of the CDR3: TGTGCCAGCAGCTTAGGCAGGGGAGGGCGGGCCTACGAGCAGTACTTC. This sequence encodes CASSLGRGGRAYEQYF.

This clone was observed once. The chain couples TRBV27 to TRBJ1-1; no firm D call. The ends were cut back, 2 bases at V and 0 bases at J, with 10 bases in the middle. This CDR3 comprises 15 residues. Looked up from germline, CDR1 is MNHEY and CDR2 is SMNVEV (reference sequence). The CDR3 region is CASSLTQNLNTEAFF. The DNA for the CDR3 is TGTGCCAGCAGTTTAACGCAGAACCTGAACACTGAAGCTTTCTTT.

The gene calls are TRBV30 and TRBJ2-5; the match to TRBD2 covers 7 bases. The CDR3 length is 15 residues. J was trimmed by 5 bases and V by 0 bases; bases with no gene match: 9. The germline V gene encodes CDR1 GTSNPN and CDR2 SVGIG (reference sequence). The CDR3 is CAWSVSGGSRETQYF. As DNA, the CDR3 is TGTGCCTGGAGTGTTTCAGGCGGGAGCCGGGAGACCCAGTACTTC.

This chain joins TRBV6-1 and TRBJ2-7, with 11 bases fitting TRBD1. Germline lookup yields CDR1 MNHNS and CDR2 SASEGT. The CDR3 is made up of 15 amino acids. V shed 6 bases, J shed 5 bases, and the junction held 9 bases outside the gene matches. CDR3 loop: CASSPGQGALHEQYF. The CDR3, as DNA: TGTGCCAGCAGCCCTGGACAGGGGGCTTTACACGAGCAGTACTTC.

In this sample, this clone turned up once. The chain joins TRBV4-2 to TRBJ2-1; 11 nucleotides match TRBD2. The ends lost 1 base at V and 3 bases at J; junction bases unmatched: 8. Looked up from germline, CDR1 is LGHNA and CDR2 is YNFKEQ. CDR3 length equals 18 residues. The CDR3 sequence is CASSQASSGLAVYNEQFF. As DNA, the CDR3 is TGTGCCAGCAGCCAAGCTTCGTCGGGACTAGCGGTCTACAATGAGCAGTTCTTC.

The CDR3 sequence: CAVPGQVLAGALSPVTQYF. CDR3 bases: TGTGCCGTGCCGGGACAGGTGTTAGCGGGGGCCTTATCTCCTGTGACCCAGTACTTC. The chain carries TRBV7-2 and TRBJ2-5; tentative D call: TRBD2 (9 bases). CDR1 is SGHTA, CDR2 FQGNSA, per germline. The V and J ends lost 11 bases and 7 bases respectively, with 38 bases between them. The CDR3 runs to 19 residues.

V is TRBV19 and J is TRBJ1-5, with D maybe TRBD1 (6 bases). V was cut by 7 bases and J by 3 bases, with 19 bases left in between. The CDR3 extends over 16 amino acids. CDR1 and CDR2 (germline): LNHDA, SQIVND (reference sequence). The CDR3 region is CASIAYQGSFNQPQHF. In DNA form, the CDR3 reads TGTGCCAGTATCGCATATCAGGGGTCCTTCAATCAGCCCCAGCATTTT.

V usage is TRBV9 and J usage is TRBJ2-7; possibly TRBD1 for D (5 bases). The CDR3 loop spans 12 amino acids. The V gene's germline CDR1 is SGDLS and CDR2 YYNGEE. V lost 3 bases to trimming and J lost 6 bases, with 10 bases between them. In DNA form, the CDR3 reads TGTGCCAGCAGCGGACCAGGGTCCGAGCAGTACTTC. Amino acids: CASSGPGSEQYF.